The 9 T cell receptor beta chains in this list originate from one sample, sequenced in a study of shared clonotypes between healthy human individuals. Terminally differentiated effector memory CD45RA+ cells were excluded by CCR7 positive selection of CD45RO-negative cells. TCRdb's copy holds only in-frame clones and misses some; the assay was immunoSEQ multiplex PCR. The sample lists hundreds of thousands of clones, nearly 95% seen once, with more than 20% in the top ten. Sequences were obtained from naive CD8+ T cells sorted from blood. These receptors all stem from a man aged 25-40 years in good health.

A word on this clone: The sample holds other DNA sequences that translate to the same CDR3. The rearrangement links TRBV6-5 to TRBJ2-7, with 7 positions matching TRBD1. Germline V CDR1 and CDR2: MNHEY, SVGAGI. The CDR3 spans 13 residues. Trimming at V came to 5 bases and at J to 4 bases, leaving 5 bases not matched to a gene. In DNA, the CDR3 is TGTGCCAGCAGTATGGGACAGATATACGAGCAGTACTTC. This sequence encodes CASSMGQIYEQYF.

With respect to this clone: The sample has other DNA sequences that encode this CDR3 too. The gene calls are TRBV27 and TRBJ2-7; 9 bases fit TRBD1. This CDR3 region has 14 residues. The V segment lost 2 bases and the J segment 3 bases; nucleotides outside the gene matches: 2. Germline CDR1 MNHEY, CDR2 SMNVEV (reference sequence). The CDR3 loop reads CASSLGQGSYEQYF. The CDR3 nucleotides read TGTGCCAGCAGTTTAGGACAGGGGAGCTACGAGCAGTACTTC.

This chain links TRBV9 with TRBJ1-4; D remains unclear. Trimming took 4 bases from V and 5 from J, leaving 18 bases between them. The germline gives CDR1 SGDLS, CDR2 YYNGEE. This CDR3 contains 16 residues. CDR3 protein: CASSHLPTGKNEKLFF. The CDR3 DNA reads TGTGCCAGCAGCCACCTACCGACGGGGAAGAATGAAAAACTGTTTTTT.

The V gene is TRBV14, the J gene TRBJ2-2; 8 positions match TRBD2. Unmatched junction bases numbered 3, after V lost 3 bases and J lost 0 bases. Germline CDR1 and CDR2: SGHDN and FVKESK. The CDR3 loop spans 16 amino acids. In DNA, the CDR3 is TGTGCCAGCAGCCAGTTACTAGCGGCGAACACCGGGGAGCTGTTTTTT. Translation gives CASSQLLAANTGELFF.

The CDR3 bases are TGTGCCAGCACCCAAGGGGACTACGAGCAGTACTTC. It yields the protein CASTQGDYEQYF. The chain has TRBV7-9 and TRBJ2-7; the D gene is possibly TRBD1 (5 bases). Per germline, CDR1 SEHNR and CDR2 FQNEAQ (reference sequence). This CDR3 region has 12 residues. Trimming took off 7 bases at V and 3 bases at J, with 10 bases between the two ends.

This sequence joins TRBV7-9 and TRBJ1-4, with 8 bases identical to TRBD1. This CDR3 region has 16 residues. Trimming removed 5 bases from V and 10 bases from J; junction bases left unmatched: 15. Germline V lookup: CDR1 SEHNR, CDR2 FQNEAQ (reference sequence). The CDR3 nucleotides are TGTGCCAGCAGCCCGAGTGGGCAGGGGGCGATGGGAAAACTGTTTTTT. Translated: CASSPSGQGAMGKLFF. Full variable domain (remainder filled in from reference TRBV7-9 and TRBJ1-4): DTGVSQNPRHKITKRGQNVTFRCDPISEHNRLYWYRQTLGQGPEFLTYFQNEAQLEKSRLLSDRFSAERPKGSFSTLEIQRTEQGDSAMYLCASSPSGQGAMGKLFFGSGTQLSVL.

This chain links TRBV5-1 with TRBJ2-7, with D possibly matching TRBD2 (6 bases). CDR3 size: 15 residues. Trimming removed 1 base at V and 2 bases at J, with 13 bases between. Germline V gives CDR1 SGHRS, CDR2 YFSETQ. The CDR3 protein is CASSLRRDPPYEQYF. CDR3 coding DNA: TGCGCCAGCAGCTTGAGGAGGGACCCACCCTACGAGCAGTACTTC.

This clone appeared a single time. The rearrangement uses TRBV9 and TRBJ2-2; D call uncertain. Trimming left V 1 base short and J 5 bases short, with 24 bases between. Germline V gene lookup returns CDR1 SGDLS and CDR2 YYNGEE. The CDR3 is 19 residues long. CDR3: CASSVNPKALAAVTGELFF. DNA for the CDR3: TGTGCCAGCAGCGTAAACCCCAAGGCCCTGGCCGCGGTAACCGGGGAGCTGTTTTTT.

The chain couples TRBV11-2 to TRBJ2-1, with 10 bases fitting TRBD2. This CDR3 comprises 17 residues. V lost 2 bases and J lost 5; bases outside the gene matches: 9. Per the germline V gene, CDR1 is SGHAT and CDR2 is FQNNGV. The CDR3 spells CASSLTSGRAKNNEQFF. CDR3 bases: TGTGCCAGCAGCTTAACAAGCGGGAGGGCCAAGAACAATGAGCAGTTCTTC. The full variable domain, its missing parts supplied by reference TRBV11-2 and TRBJ2-1, is EAGVAQSPRYKIIEKRQSVAFWCNPISGHATLYWYQQILGQGPKLLIQFQNNGVVDDSQLPKDRFSAERLKGVDSTLKIQPAKLEDSAVYLCASSLTSGRAKNNEQFFGPGTRLTVL.